Below, one TCR beta chain is given with its context. In this sample, this clonotype turned up a few times. Its antigen is not yet known. No quality values exist for individual bases; no much larger clone is one base distant. Instrument on record: Illumina NovaSeq 6000. cDNA libraries for TCRalpha and TCRbeta were prepared by 5'RACE using constant-segment primers, with sample barcodes and unique molecular identifiers added. RNA was extracted from every sample with Trizol reagent. The libraries were amplified in two PCR steps, and the second step added a second sample barcode and Illumina TruSeq adapters. Sequencing of the libraries was done on an Illumina NovaSeq, producing 2 x 150 bp paired-end reads. From the authors' description of their analysis: Reads were demultiplexed and collapsed into UMI-guided consensus sequences with migec v1.2.7. Using mixcr v2.1.11, the UMI consensuses were aligned to TRA and TRB V and J templates and assembled into clonotypes. Clonotypes were classified as expanded or contracted when called significant by both edgeR and NoisET, with noise models trained on biological replicates. For edgeR calls, the thresholds were a false discovery rate-adjusted p below 0.01 and a log2 fold-change of 1. As an exploratory analysis of dynamics, max-normalized trajectories of the 1000 most abundant clonotypes were examined by PCA with hierarchical clustering. Separately sequenced CD4+ and CD8+ repertoires were used to assign a CD4 or CD8 phenotype to each responding clone. TCRdb applied fastp at Q25 and MiXCR to the public reads, then kept only in-frame beta chains. Entries that share a CDR3 protein sequence are merged under the most common genes and DNA. TCRdb's processing, not the study's, gives the V and J calls here. For this sample the table gives around 200,000 distinct CDR3 sequences, of which roughly 27% were detected only once. Clones ranked in the top ten supply 11% of the sample.

The sample belongs to a study of T-cell memory formation after mild COVID-19 (dated by TCRdb to the early 2020s). A note on the overall study: TCR sequence clusters from the two donors were largely donor specific. In two donors, T-cell clones that expanded and contracted after mild COVID-19 were tracked by sequencing TCRalpha and TCRbeta repertoires over time. Two young, previously healthy adult volunteers, one female and one male, were included in the cohort.

The CDR3 spans 13 residues, from the cysteine through the phenylalanine. The CDR3 DNA has 39 bases and is translated from base 1. A distance of 11 bases separates the germline ends of V and J, which lose 5 bases and 6 bases respectively. CDR1 and CDR2 are read off the germline V gene as SGHNT and YENEEA. PBMCs were isolated by Ficoll-Paque density gradient centrifugation. Study-level results and caveats: The study covered only a couple of mild cases, and larger cohorts including severe cases with pre-infection samples were considered necessary. SARS-CoV-2 specificity of the second-wave clones peaking on day 37 was not confirmed. Contracting CD4+ clones turned up mainly in the CM and EM memory subsets, whereas EMRA was where CD8+ clones were enriched. Some responding clones were detected in pre-infection memory, suggesting pre-existing cross-reactive memory T cells joined the SARS-CoV-2 response. From day 15 to 85, contracting clones showed balanced CD4/CD8 phenotypes, whereas a second wave of clones that expanded from day 15 to 37 leaned towards CD4+.

The sequence came from an adult woman who had mild COVID-19 (a few samples of this study predate the infection). The sample titles of this study are shuffled in the database, so cell type and time point are left out; the donor was told from shared clones. The chain employs TRBV11-3 and TRBJ2-1; the D gene identity is not certain. Sequencing was carried out using PBMCs or a T cell subset sorted from them (not recorded which). CDR3 protein: CASSLGLVNEQFF. The DNA sequence is given as TGTGCCAGCAGCCTAGGGCTAGTCAATGAGCAGTTCTTC.